Below are 9 T cell receptor beta chains sequenced from a single sample in a study of cytomegalovirus exposure and HLA in healthy donors. PCR used 60 Vbeta primers and 13 Jbeta primers. Assay used: immunoSEQ multiplex PCR; TCRdb lists only in-frame clones, some missing. The sample carries 150,000 to 200,000 clones, almost 85% recorded once. Sequencing was performed on PBMCs. Receptors originate from a woman aged 45-65 years in good health and CMV-seronegative.

The gene calls are TRBV7-9 and TRBJ2-3, with no clear D. V shed 7 bases and J shed 1 base, with 9 bases lying between them. Germline assignment: CDR1 SEHNR and CDR2 FQNEAQ (reference sequence). The CDR3 is 13 residues long. CDR3 sequence: CASNPPGTDTQYF. Written as DNA, the CDR3 is TGTGCCAGCAATCCTCCGGGCACAGATACGCAGTATTTT.

The chain uses TRBV5-8 and TRBJ1-3, with unresolved D. Germline CDR1 is SGHTS and CDR2 is YDEGEE. The CDR3 contains 14 residues. V lost 2 bases and J 0 bases, leaving 6 bases between the germline ends. The CDR3 nucleotides read TGTGCCAGCAGCTTATATTACTCTGGAAACACCATATATTTT. This gives the protein CASSLYYSGNTIYF.

The rearrangement links TRBV7-2 to TRBJ2-2, with 10 bases matching TRBD1. V trimming: 2 bases; J trimming: 6 bases; junction bases outside the gene matches: 9. CDR3 length: 17 amino acids. Germline loops: CDR1 SGHTA, CDR2 FQGNSA. This chain's CDR3 is CASSLNGRQGASGELFF. Written as DNA, the CDR3 is TGTGCCAGCAGCTTAAACGGACGACAGGGGGCCTCCGGGGAGCTGTTTTTT.

This clone has just one count. The chain is built from TRBV27 and TRBJ2-2, with 9 bases aligning to TRBD2. CDR3 length: 15 amino acids. The germline V gene has CDR1 MNHEY and CDR2 SMNVEV (reference sequence). J was trimmed by 4 bases and V by 6 bases; bases with no gene match: 6. The CDR3 here is CASSLSGRSTGELFF. CDR3 bases: TGTGCCAGCAGCCTTAGCGGGAGAAGCACCGGGGAGCTGTTTTTT.

The CDR3 region has the DNA TGCGCCAGCAGCCTAGCTAGCGGGAGTGGCAATGAGCAGTTCTTC. Encoded protein: CASSLASGSGNEQFF. The V call is TRBV4-1, the J call TRBJ2-1, with TRBD2 matching over 10 bases. This CDR3 is built from 15 residues. Germline CDR1 reads MGHRA; CDR2 reads YSYEKL. V lost 4 bases, J lost 6 bases, and 6 bases stayed unmatched.

The rearrangement links TRBV4-1 to TRBJ1-2, with 10 bases matching TRBD1. CDR1 MGHRA and CDR2 YSYEKL come from the germline V gene. Trimming at V came to 4 bases and at J to 8 bases, leaving 4 bases not matched to a gene. The CDR3 consists of 13 residues. CDR3 bases: TGCGCCAGCAGCCCCGACAGGGGGCGAGGCTACACCTTC. As protein: CASSPDRGRGYTF.

In nucleotides, the CDR3 is TGCAGCGTTTTGGGCGGGCGATCCTACGAGCAGTACTTC. It encodes CSVLGGRSYEQYF. The genes are TRBV29-1 and TRBJ2-7, with D possibly matching TRBD2 (5 bases). CDR3 length: 13 residues. Between the trimmed V and J ends, which lost 5 bases and 1 base, there was a span of 12 bases. Germline V gives CDR1 SQVTM, CDR2 ANQGSEA.

This chain joins TRBV4-3 and TRBJ2-3, with TRBD2 as a possible D gene (5 bases). CDR1 is LGHNA, CDR2 YSLEER, per germline. V lost 0 bases to trimming and J lost 5 bases, with 18 bases between them. The length of the CDR3 is 17 residues. The CDR3 DNA sequence: TGCGCCAGCAGCCAAGATTGGGTGCTAGCAAGCCGAGATACGCAGTATTTT. Translating it yields CASSQDWVLASRDTQYF.

The chain joins TRBV5-6 to TRBJ1-2, with 8 bases identical to TRBD1. Germline V CDR1 and CDR2: SGHDT, YYEEEE. V dropped 4 bases and J dropped 5; count of bases not matched to a gene: 4. This CDR3 contains 13 residues. CDR3 sequence: CASSGTGPYGYTF. The CDR3 DNA reads as TGTGCCAGCAGCGGGACAGGTCCATATGGCTACACCTTC.